This TCR beta chain was profiled in a study of cytomegalovirus exposure and HLA in healthy donors. General observations from the study: In an earlier analysis, about 90% or about 30%: the productive usage of most TCR beta V segments. Owing to their indistinguishability, certain V segments, notably TRBV6-2 and TRBV6-3, were excluded.

Researchers ran the PCR with 60 Vbeta and 13 Jbeta primers. TCRdb's copy holds only in-frame clones and misses some; the assay was immunoSEQ multiplex PCR. The sample has some 120,000 clones, approximately 70% seen once. As regards this clone: Its cognate antigen is unknown.

The CDR3 spans 16 residues. The V end was cut by 5 bases, the J end by 5 bases, with 18 bases between. Germline CDR1 LNHDA, CDR2 SQIVND (reference sequence). The receptor comes from a man aged 60 to 69 in good health and CMV-seropositive. The V and J genes are TRBV19 and TRBJ2-2; the D is unclear. Sequencing was performed on PBMCs. CDR3: CASSPLAGWATGELFF. In DNA, the CDR3 is TGTGCCAGTAGTCCTCTCGCAGGATGGGCAACCGGGGAGCTGTTTTTT.